This T cell receptor beta chain stems from a study of T cell repertoires in aging, cancer and after chemotherapy. Whole-study context: Donors were grouped into six age bands spanning 30 or younger through 70 or older. General study results and limits: Loss of evenness, beyond lost richness, contributed to age-related TCR diversity decline in cancer patients.

TCR beta rearrangements were amplified from peripheral blood genomic DNA. In its sample, this clonotype was seen once. No antigen is known for it. TRB rearrangements spanning V, D and J were amplified using mixed TRB-A/B primers. Via MiXCR, TCRdb re-called the multiplex PCR reads, giving one row per CDR3 protein. Among some 3,200 distinct CDR3 sequences, just under 25% were seen once, and the ten largest hold approximately 32%. In germline, CDR1 is SGHRS, CDR2 YFSETQ. The CDR3 consists of 14 residues. The ends were cut back, 3 bases at V and 0 bases at J, with 9 bases in the middle. Sequenced: blood. This sequence originates from a human donor with a solid tumor. The chain has TRBV5-1 and TRBJ2-5; D tentatively reads TRBD1 or TRBD2 (5 bases each). The CDR3 DNA reads TGCGCCAGCAGCTCAGGGAGAGACCAAGAGACCCAGTACTTC. This translates into CASSSGRDQETQYF.